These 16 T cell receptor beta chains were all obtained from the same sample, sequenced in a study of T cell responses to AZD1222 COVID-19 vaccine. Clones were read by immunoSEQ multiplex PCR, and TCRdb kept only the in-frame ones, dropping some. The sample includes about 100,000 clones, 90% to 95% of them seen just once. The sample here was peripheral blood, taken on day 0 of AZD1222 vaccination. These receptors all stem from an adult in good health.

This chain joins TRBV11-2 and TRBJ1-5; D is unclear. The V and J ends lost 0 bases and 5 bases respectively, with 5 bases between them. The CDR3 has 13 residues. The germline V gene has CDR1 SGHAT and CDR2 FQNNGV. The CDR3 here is CASSLDLHQPQHF. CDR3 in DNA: TGTGCCAGCAGCTTAGATCTTCATCAGCCCCAGCATTTT.

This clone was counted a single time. CDR3 sequence: CASSQESSGAGNTIYF. The CDR3 DNA reads as TGTGCCAGCAGCCAAGAATCCAGCGGGGCTGGAAACACCATATATTTT. The chain employs TRBV4-2 and TRBJ1-3; D uncertain. This CDR3 region has 16 residues. The germline V gene has CDR1 LGHNA and CDR2 YNFKEQ. The ends were cut back, 0 bases at V and 2 bases at J, with 11 bases in the middle.

Here the CDR3 reads CASSLAGPPSGNTIYF. The CDR3 nucleotides are TGTGCCAGCAGCTTAGCGGGCCCCCCATCTGGAAACACCATATATTTT. The V and J genes are TRBV13 and TRBJ1-3; D ambiguous. The CDR3 extends over 16 amino acids. The germline V gene encodes CDR1 PRHDT and CDR2 FYEKMQ (reference sequence). Between the trimmed V and J ends, which lost 1 base and 1 base, there was a span of 11 bases. Together with reference TRBV13 and TRBJ1-3, the CDR3 gives the full variable domain: AAGVIQSPRHLIKEKRETATLKCYPIPRHDTVYWYQQGPGQDPQFLISFYEKMQSDKGSIPDRFSAQQFSDYHSELNMSSLELGDSALYFCASSLAGPPSGNTIYFGEGSWLTVV.

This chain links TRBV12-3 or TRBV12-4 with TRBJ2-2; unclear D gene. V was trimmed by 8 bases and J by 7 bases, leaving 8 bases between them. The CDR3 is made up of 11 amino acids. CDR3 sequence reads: CASGSFGELFF. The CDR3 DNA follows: TGTGCCAGCGGTTCCTTCGGGGAGCTGTTTTTT.

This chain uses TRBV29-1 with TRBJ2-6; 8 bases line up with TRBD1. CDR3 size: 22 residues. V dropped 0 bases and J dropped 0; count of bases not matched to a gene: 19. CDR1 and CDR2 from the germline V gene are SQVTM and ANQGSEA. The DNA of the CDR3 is TGCAGCGTTGAAGACCCAGGCGGGCAGGGGGCGCTCAGGAGCTCTGGGGCCAACGTCCTGACTTTC. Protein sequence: CSVEDPGGQGALRSSGANVLTF.

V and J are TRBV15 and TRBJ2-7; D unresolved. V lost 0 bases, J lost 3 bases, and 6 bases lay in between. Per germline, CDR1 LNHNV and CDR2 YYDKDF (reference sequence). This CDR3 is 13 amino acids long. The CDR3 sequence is CATSRDPSYEQYF. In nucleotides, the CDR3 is TGTGCCACCAGCAGAGATCCGAGCTACGAGCAGTACTTC. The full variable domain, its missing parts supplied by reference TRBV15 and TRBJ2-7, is DAMVIQNPRYQVTQFGKPVTLSCSQTLNHNVMYWYQQKSSQAPKLLFHYYDKDFNNEADTPDNFQSRRPNTSFCFLDIRSPGLGDTAMYLCATSRDPSYEQYFGPGTRLTVT.

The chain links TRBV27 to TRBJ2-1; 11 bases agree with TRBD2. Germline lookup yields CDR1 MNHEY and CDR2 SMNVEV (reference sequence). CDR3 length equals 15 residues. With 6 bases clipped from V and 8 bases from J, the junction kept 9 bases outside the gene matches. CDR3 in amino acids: CASRTIAGGHYEQFF. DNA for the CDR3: TGTGCCAGCAGAACTATAGCGGGGGGGCATTATGAGCAGTTCTTC.

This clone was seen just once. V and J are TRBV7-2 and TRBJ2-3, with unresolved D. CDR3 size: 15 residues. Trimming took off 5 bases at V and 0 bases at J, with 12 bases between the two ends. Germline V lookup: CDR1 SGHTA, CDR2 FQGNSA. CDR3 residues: CASSLSWESTDTQYF. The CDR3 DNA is TGTGCCAGCAGCCTCAGTTGGGAAAGCACAGATACGCAGTATTTT.

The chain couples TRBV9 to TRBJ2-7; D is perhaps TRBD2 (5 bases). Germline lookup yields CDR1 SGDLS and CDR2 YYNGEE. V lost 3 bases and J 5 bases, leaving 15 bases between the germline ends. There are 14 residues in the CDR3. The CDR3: CASSALGLRDEQYF. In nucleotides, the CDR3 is TGTGCCAGCAGCGCCCTCGGACTCCGGGACGAGCAGTACTTC.

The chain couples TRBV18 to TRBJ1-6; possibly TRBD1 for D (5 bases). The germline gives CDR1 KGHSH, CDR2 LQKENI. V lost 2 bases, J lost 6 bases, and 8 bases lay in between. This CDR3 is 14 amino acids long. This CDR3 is CASSPGGFNSPLHF. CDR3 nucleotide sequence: TGTGCCAGCTCACCAGGGGGGTTTAATTCACCCCTCCACTTT.

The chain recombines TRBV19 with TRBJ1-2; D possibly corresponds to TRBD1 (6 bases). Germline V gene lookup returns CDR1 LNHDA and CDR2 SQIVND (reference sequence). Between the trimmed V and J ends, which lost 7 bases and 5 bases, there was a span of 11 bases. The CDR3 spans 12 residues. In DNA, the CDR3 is TGTGCCAGTACGCCGAGGGGGTATGGCTACACCTTC. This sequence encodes CASTPRGYGYTF.

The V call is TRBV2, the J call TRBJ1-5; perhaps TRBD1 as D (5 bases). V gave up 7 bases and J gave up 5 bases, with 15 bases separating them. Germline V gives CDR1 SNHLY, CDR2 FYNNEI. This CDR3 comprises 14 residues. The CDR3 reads CASTFFPRDQPQHF. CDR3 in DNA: TGTGCCAGCACGTTTTTCCCCAGGGATCAGCCCCAGCATTTT.

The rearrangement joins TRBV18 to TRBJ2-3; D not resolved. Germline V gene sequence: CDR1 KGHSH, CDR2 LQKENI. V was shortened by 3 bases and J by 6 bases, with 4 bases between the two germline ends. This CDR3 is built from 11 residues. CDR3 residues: CASSPGDTQYF. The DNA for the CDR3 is TGTGCCAGCTCACCGGGCGATACGCAGTATTTT.

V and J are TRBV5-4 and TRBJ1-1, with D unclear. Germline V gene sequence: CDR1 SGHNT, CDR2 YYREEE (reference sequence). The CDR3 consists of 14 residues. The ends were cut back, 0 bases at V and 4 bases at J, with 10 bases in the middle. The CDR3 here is CASSLGGWSTEAFF. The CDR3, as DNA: TGTGCCAGCAGCTTGGGGGGTTGGAGCACTGAAGCTTTCTTT.

CDR3 in DNA: TGCGCCAGCAGCCGGGACAGGGGCTCGGGGGTCAAAAACATTCAGTACTTC. It is translated as CASSRDRGSGVKNIQYF. The genes are TRBV10-2 and TRBJ2-4; the match to TRBD1 covers 10 bases. The CDR3 loop spans 17 amino acids. Looked up from germline, CDR1 is WSHSY and CDR2 is SAAADI. V was pared by 6 bases and J by 3 bases, with 11 bases of the junction left unmatched.

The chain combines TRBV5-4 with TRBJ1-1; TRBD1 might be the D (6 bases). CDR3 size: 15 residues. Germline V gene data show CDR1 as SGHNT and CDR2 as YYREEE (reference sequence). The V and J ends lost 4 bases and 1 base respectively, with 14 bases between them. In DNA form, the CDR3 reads TGTGCCAGCAGCATACGACAGGACCCGAACACTGAAGCTTTCTTT. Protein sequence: CASSIRQDPNTEAFF.